This TCR beta chain emerged from a study of T cells after yellow fever vaccination. Overall study results and limits: Abundant bulk-population clonotypes could contaminate the FACS-sorted repertoires. It was a small share of clonotypes that appeared in both CD4 and CD8 compartments.

This clonotype has just a few counts. The antigen remains undetermined. In TCRdb, the 5' RACE reads were re-called with MiXCR into one record per CDR3 protein. The table lists roughly 520,000 distinct CDR3 sequences, roughly a fifth of them singletons, with roughly 16% in the top ten. The V end was cut by 8 bases, the J end by 8 bases, with 13 bases between. The CDR3 has 13 residues. Germline V gene data show CDR1 as SEHNR and CDR2 as FQNEAQ (reference sequence). The chain uses TRBV7-9 and TRBJ1-6, with a tentative D call TRBD1 (5 bases). This TCR derives from a man aged 18 to 35 who received the YFV17D yellow fever vaccine. Specimen: PBMCs, collected 21 days after the first yellow fever vaccination. The CDR3 bases are TGTGCCAGCCGTTGGGGGGACGATTCACCCCTCCACTTT. Protein sequence: CASRWGDDSPLHF.